Sequencing of this TCR beta chain was carried out in a study of blood T cell repertoires in COVID-19. Researchers sorted participants into cohorts using their self-reported clinical history. V shed 5 bases, J shed 1 base, and the junction held 7 bases outside the gene matches. Germline loops: CDR1 SGHRS, CDR2 YFSETQ. The CDR3 is made up of 17 amino acids. Assay used: immunoSEQ multiplex PCR; TCRdb lists only in-frame clones, some missing. The top ten clones hold 1.5% to 2% of a sample with 140,000 or so clones, about 84% of them seen once. The chain joins TRBV5-1 to TRBJ2-1; 12 bases match TRBD2. The sample was PBMCs or T cells enriched from blood (not recorded which). The receptor was isolated from a young woman who had been exposed to COVID-19. In nucleotides, the CDR3 is TGCGCCAGCAGTCGGACTAGCGGGACGGTATCCTACAATGAGCAGTTCTTC. It encodes CASSRTSGTVSYNEQFF.